This T cell receptor (beta chain) is from a study of sequential checkpoint blockade in melanoma (dated by TCRdb to the late 2010s). Turning to the overall study: Using 1:1 randomization, the trial assigned patients either to first-line nivolumab followed by ipilimumab (arm A) or to ipilimumab followed by nivolumab (arm B). Maintenance nivolumab came after each of the two trial sequences. Points the paper makes about the study in general: The response-prediction model combining TCR metrics and mutation burden needs validation in larger, independent patient cohorts.

Per the publication, the treatment or condition label means: randomized to nivolumab then ipilimumab (arm A) or the reverse (arm B). No trial patient had received prior DNA-damaging chemotherapy. Live CD3+CD8+ cells negative for CD19 and CD56 were sorted from thawed PBMCs on a FACS Aria II flow cytometer. Samples came from patients with melanoma in CheckMate 064, a randomized, open-label phase II trial of sequential checkpoint blockade. Peripheral blood mononuclear cells were collected by leukapheresis, purified with Ficoll-Paque, and frozen in human serum with about 9.2% DMSO. Immediately after sorting, the purity of the sorted blood CD3+CD8+ cells was confirmed to be >95%, and DNA was then extracted. The immunoSEQ Assay was used to immunosequence TCRbeta CDR3 regions from genomic DNA. Prior to high-throughput sequencing, genomic DNA was amplified by bias-controlled multiplex PCR. The paper's data handling went like this. To quantify the absolute abundance of each unique TCRbeta CDR3 region, the sequences were collapsed and filtered. Clonality, defined as 1 minus Pielou's evenness, was calculated using only productive rearrangements. A previously published method was used to identify clones with significantly greater frequencies in on-treatment samples than in baseline samples. Not all clones reach the TCRdb copy of this immuneACCESS table, which keeps in-frame sequences only. Checked studies attribute under half of the gap to unresolved V genes and leave the rest unexplained. V, J and clone size are taken as reported in that table, and D and trimming were inferred from the DNA itself. The sample data list about 5,000 clones, and around three quarters of these were observed just once. 20% to 30% of the sample lies in the top ten.

A note on this clone: The antigen this receptor binds is unknown. One base away there is no much larger clone; base qualities are not given.

The germline V gene provides CDR1 MNHNS and CDR2 SASEGT. The CDR3 measures 14 amino acids from cysteine to phenylalanine. Of all the DNA, just the CDR3 is kept, 42 bases in frame from base 1. V sheds 9 bases and J sheds 5 bases, leaving 19 bases between their ends. The chain joins TRBV6-1 to TRBJ1-1; perhaps TRBD1 is the D gene, with 5 bases matching. Specimen: CD8+ T cells sorted from blood (inferred from file names), collected from a patient given nivolumab and ipilimumab in sequence. The sequence was collected from a human donor with melanoma. DNA sequence: TGTGCCAGTCTATGGGTGGGGGGTCAAACTGAAGCTTTCTTT. The translation is CASLWVGGQTEAFF.